The sequence of this TCR beta chain was determined in a study of immune heterogeneity within non-small cell lung tumors. Study details: Tumors were classified as 4 squamous cell carcinomas, approximately 10 non-squamous carcinomas and 1 not otherwise specified. Study-wide results and caveats: A moderate but significant correlation was found, linking local T-cell clonality with local tumor mutational burden (R about 0.31). Each patient's tumor sites shared recurring identical dominant CDR3 beta clonotypes, and individual sites also carried their own high-frequency clones.

Template material for each sample was about 0.55 ug of bulk tumor genomic DNA. Widely spaced biopsies, several per primary tumor, were obtained at surgery. Patients with untreated, newly diagnosed non-small cell lung cancer underwent curative surgery. Newly diagnosed non-small cell lung cancer patients undergoing curative-intent surgery served as donors. On this clonotype: Its antigen is unidentified.

It was with 32 V and 13 J primers that multiplex PCR amplified TCR beta CDR3. TCRdb re-called the multiplex PCR reads through MiXCR, storing one row per CDR3 protein. The repertoire has approximately 21,000 distinct CDR3 sequences, 25% to 30% of them found once; the top ten carry about 4%. CDR3 size: 14 residues. V was shortened by 5 bases and J by 4 bases, with 9 bases between the two germline ends. The sample comprised lung tumor tissue. The clonotype comes from a man aged 40-55 years with non-small cell lung cancer. The rearrangement links TRBV12-3 or TRBV12-4 to TRBJ2-6; the D gene is possibly TRBD2 (7 bases). CDR3 sequence reads: CASSRGAGANVLTF. CDR3 nucleotides: TGTGCCAGCAGTCGGGGGGCCGGGGCCAACGTCCTGACTTTC.